These 16 T cell receptor beta chains were all obtained from the same sample, sequenced in a study of CD8 T cells in Susac syndrome (dated by TCRdb to about 2019). Library method: the immunoSEQ multiplex PCR assay. RNA was extracted using the RNeasy kit, and roughly 0.5 to 1 ug of the RNA was reverse transcribed with random hexamers. TCRdb's own reprocessing of the public reads used fastp at Q25 and MiXCR and kept productive beta chains. Entries are consolidated by CDR3 protein sequence, retaining the most common genes and DNA. This sample holds hundreds of thousands of distinct CDR3 sequences; 94% were observed only once. Under 0.2% of the sample belongs to the ten largest clones. The specimen sequenced was CD4+ T cells from PBMCs. The origin of the receptors is a human donor with Susac syndrome.

The rearrangement links TRBV12-5 to TRBJ1-6, with D perhaps TRBD1 (6 bases). The V gene lost 5 bases and the J gene lost 1 base, with 9 bases spanning the gap. Germline V gives CDR1 LGHNT, CDR2 FRNRAP. The CDR3 has 15 residues. CDR3 region: CASGQQGSYNSPLHF. CDR3 DNA sequence: TGTGCTAGTGGTCAACAGGGTTCCTATAATTCACCCCTCCACTTT.

The chain carries TRBV11-1 and TRBJ2-1; 7 bases align to TRBD2. CDR3 length: 15 amino acids. V trimming: 4 bases; J trimming: 9 bases; junction bases outside the gene matches: 12. The germline CDR1 and CDR2 sequences are SGHAT and FQDESV (reference sequence). CDR3 sequence (DNA): TGTGCCAGCAGCTATCTAGCGGTGGGTGGGGGTGAGCAGTTCTTC. The encoded protein is CASSYLAVGGGEQFF.

The chain couples TRBV28 to TRBJ2-3; possibly TRBD1 for D (6 bases). Looked up from germline, CDR1 is MDHEN and CDR2 is SYDVKM. V was shortened by 1 base and J by 2 bases, with 10 bases between the two germline ends. This CDR3 has 15 amino acids. The CDR3: CASSLSGALTDTQYF. CDR3 nucleotide sequence: TGTGCCAGCAGTTTATCAGGGGCCCTCACAGATACGCAGTATTTT.

This rearrangement joins TRBV4-1 to TRBJ2-4, with a weak D call TRBD2 (5 bases). Germline V gene data show CDR1 as MGHRA and CDR2 as YSYEKL. The CDR3 extends over 13 amino acids. V was pared by 4 bases and J by 8 bases, with 12 bases between. CDR3 DNA sequence: TGCGCCAGCAGCCTCGGCCCAGCGGACATTCAGTACTTC. Translating gives CASSLGPADIQYF.

The chain carries TRBV18 and TRBJ1-1; 7 positions agree with TRBD1. The germline V gene encodes CDR1 KGHSH and CDR2 LQKENI. The length of the CDR3 is 13 residues. With V trimmed by 5 bases and J by 7 bases, 7 bases remained unmatched. CDR3 bases: TGTGCCAGCTCAAGAGGCCAGGGGGATGAAGCTTTCTTT. Protein sequence: CASSRGQGDEAFF.

V and J are TRBV9 and TRBJ2-7; 7 bases match TRBD2. After removal of 0 bases from V and 3 bases from J, the junction contained 3 bases not matched to a gene. CDR1 SGDLS and CDR2 YYNGEE come from the germline V gene. CDR3 length: 14 residues. CDR3 in amino acids: CASSVDTGGYEQYF. The CDR3 region has the DNA TGTGCCAGCAGCGTAGACACGGGAGGCTACGAGCAGTACTTC.

The V gene is TRBV3-1, the J gene TRBJ2-3; tentatively, D is TRBD2 (6 bases). CDR1 and CDR2 from the germline V gene are LGHDT and YNNKEL (reference sequence). V lost 4 bases and J lost 7, with 12 bases in between. The CDR3 has 13 residues. This chain's CDR3 is CASSLLLAHTQYF. CDR3 sequence (DNA): TGTGCCAGCAGCCTGTTACTAGCACATACGCAGTATTTT.

The chain links TRBV7-9 to TRBJ1-2; no clear D gene. The V gene's germline CDR1 is SEHNR and CDR2 FQNEAQ (reference sequence). The CDR3 runs to 12 residues. The V end lost 3 bases, the J end lost 3 bases, and 5 bases lay between the germline ends. The CDR3 coding sequence is TGTGCCAGCAGCTTGTTGGACTATGGCTACACCTTC. Its translation: CASSLLDYGYTF.

This clonotype was seen more than once but under ten times. The chain couples TRBV20-1 to TRBJ2-3; 7 nucleotides match TRBD2. The trim removed 3 bases at V and 1 base at J, leaving 7 bases unmatched. This CDR3 spans 15 amino acids. Germline values: CDR1 DFQATT, CDR2 SNEGSKA (reference sequence). CDR3 nucleotide sequence: TGCAGTGCTAGTCCAGCGGGGTCGGGCACAGATACGCAGTATTTT. Translated, it gives CSASPAGSGTDTQYF.

J is TRBJ1-1 and V is TRBV14; a possible D gene is TRBD1 (6 bases). Looked up from germline, CDR1 is SGHDN and CDR2 is FVKESK. This CDR3 is built from 15 residues. Between the trimmed V and J ends, which lost 0 bases and 1 base, there was a span of 9 bases. The CDR3 protein is CASSQDQGWNTEAFF. The DNA of the CDR3 is TGTGCCAGCAGCCAAGATCAGGGGTGGAACACTGAAGCTTTCTTT.

This clonotype was seen just once. V is TRBV2 and J is TRBJ1-2; D gene ambiguous. CDR3 length: 12 residues. Trimming shortened V by 7 bases and J by 2 bases, and 8 bases separated the two germline ends. The germline V gene encodes CDR1 SNHLY and CDR2 FYNNEI. The CDR3 spells CASNAGNYGYTF. CDR3 nucleotides: TGTGCCAGCAATGCCGGGAACTATGGCTACACCTTC. Filled out from reference TRBV2 and TRBJ1-2, the complete variable domain reads EPEVTQTPSHQVTQMGQEVILRCVPISNHLYFYWYRQILGQKVEFLVSFYNNEISEKSEIFDDQFSVERPDGSNFTLKIRSTKLEDSAMYFCASNAGNYGYTFGSGTRLTVV.

This clonotype occurred once. The chain carries TRBV6-2 or TRBV6-3 and TRBJ1-2; D possibly corresponds to TRBD1 (5 bases). Germline V gene data show CDR1 as MNHEY and CDR2 as SVGEGT. There are 14 residues in the CDR3. V lost 7 bases, J lost 8 bases, and 20 bases lay in between. CDR3 sequence reads: CASTMGTIFGGYTF. In nucleotides, the CDR3 is TGTGCCAGCACTATGGGGACTATTTTCGGGGGCTACACCTTC.

With regard to this clonotype: The junction departs from germline at one end; a sequencing error may be responsible. V is TRBV24-1 and J is TRBJ1-3; a weak D match, TRBD1 (5 bases). The length of the CDR3 is 17 residues. Germline V gives CDR1 KGHDR, CDR2 SFDVKD. Written as DNA, the CDR3 is TGTGCCACCAGTAATTTGATACAGGCTTCCTCTGGAAACACCATATATTTT. Translating gives CATSNLIQASSGNTIYF.

The CDR3 nucleotides read TGTGCCAGCAGCTTGAGGAGAGACTACGAGCAGTACTTC. Translating it yields CASSLRRDYEQYF. The chain is built from TRBV7-2 and TRBJ2-7, with D unclear. This CDR3 is 13 amino acids long. Trimming pared 3 bases from V and 3 bases from J, leaving 9 bases between. Germline CDR1 is SGHTA and CDR2 is FQGNSA.

The V and J genes are TRBV6-1 and TRBJ1-4, with 7 bases that match TRBD1. The germline CDR1 and CDR2 sequences are MNHNS and SASEGT. Losses at the gene ends were 5 bases for V and 4 bases for J; bases not matched to a gene: 7. The CDR3 has 15 amino acids. CDR3 sequence reads: CASSRRQGVNEKLFF. The CDR3 DNA is TGTGCCAGCAGTAGACGACAGGGCGTTAATGAAAAACTGTTTTTT.

The chain joins TRBV20-1 to TRBJ2-3; TRBD2 matches at 8 bases. The CDR3 is 15 residues long. Germline trimming cut 3 bases from V and 0 bases from J; bases unmatched to any gene: 5. Per germline, CDR1 DFQATT and CDR2 SNEGSKA (reference sequence). The CDR3 DNA sequence: TGCAGTGCTAGTAGACTAGCGATGAGCACAGATACGCAGTATTTT. Its protein product is CSASRLAMSTDTQYF.